This T cell receptor beta chain is drawn from a study of vaccination and CD4 T cells after COVID-19. V shed 0 bases and J shed 10 bases, with 13 bases lying between them. The CDR3 runs to 15 residues. Germline values: CDR1 MNHEY, CDR2 SVGAGI. Noted treatment: roughly nine-day PBMC culture with coronavirus spike peptide pools or control peptides (ViraFEST assay). This clonotype ranks as medium-sized. No antigen is known for it. Cultured CD4+ T cells had their DNA profiled by the Oncomine TCR Beta short-read assay. In TCRdb, the PCR reads were re-called with MiXCR into one record per CDR3 protein. The profile shows under 14,000 distinct CDR3 sequences, about 25% of them singletons.

This chain links TRBV6-5 with TRBJ1-6; D unresolved. This receptor was identified in a human donor who had recovered from COVID-19. The specimen was CD4+ T cells from blood, cultured in vitro, collected after SARS-CoV-2 vaccination. The CDR3: CASSYSGAERSPLHF. In nucleotides, the CDR3 is TGTGCCAGCAGTTACTCCGGAGCGGAGAGGTCACCCCTCCACTTT.